The 6 T cell receptor beta chains listed next were all sequenced from one sample in a study of identical twins. One entry per CDR3 protein, called by TCRdb with MiXCR from the 5' RACE reads. The table lists 1.5 million to 2 million distinct CDR3 sequences, around 33% of them singletons. Material for sequencing was cord blood. These receptors originate from a newborn girl in good health.

The rearrangement joins TRBV14 to TRBJ1-2; D remains ambiguous. The V gene's germline CDR1 is SGHDN and CDR2 FVKESK. Trimming pared 3 bases from V and 4 bases from J, leaving 9 bases between. This CDR3 spans 13 amino acids. CDR3 sequence: CASSHVLAYGYTF. The DNA of the CDR3 is TGTGCCAGCAGCCATGTGTTGGCCTATGGCTACACCTTC. Supplemented by reference TRBV14 and TRBJ1-2, the full variable domain reads EAGVTQFPSHSVIEKGQTVTLRCDPISGHDNLYWYRRVMGKEIKFLLHFVKESKQDESGMPNNRFLAERTGGTYSTLKVQPAELEDSGVYFCASSHVLAYGYTFGSGTRLTVV.

Turning to this clonotype: This may be a read error, as it is one base from a much larger clone. This rearrangement joins TRBV29-1 to TRBJ2-5; D unclear. Germline V CDR1 and CDR2: SQVTM, ANQGSEA. The CDR3 runs 12 residues. The V gene lost 5 bases and the J gene lost 2 bases, with 9 bases spanning the gap. The DNA of the CDR3 is TGCAGCGTTTTGGCTTCACAAGAGACCCAGTACTTC. It is translated as CSVLASQETQYF. Drawing the rest from reference TRBV29-1 and TRBJ2-5, the complete variable domain is SAVISQKPSRDICQRGTSLTIQCQVDSQVTMMFWYRQQPGQSLTLIATANQGSEATYESGFVIDKFPISRPNLTFSTLTVSNMSPEDSSIYLCSVLASQETQYFGPGTRLLVL.

The chain recombines TRBV4-2 with TRBJ2-1; TRBD2 agrees at 15 bases. Germline CDR1 LGHNA, CDR2 YNFKEQ. The CDR3 extends over 18 amino acids. V was clipped by 3 bases and J by 4 bases; unmatched bases: 7. The CDR3 DNA reads as TGTGCCAGCAGCCACAACGGACTAGCGGGAGGGCGGTACAATGAGCAGTTCTTC. It yields the protein CASSHNGLAGGRYNEQFF.

Only a few counts were recorded for this clonotype. The CDR3 reads CASSLGLGGGLQYF. CDR3 sequence (DNA): TGTGCCAGCAGCCTCGGTCTCGGGGGGGGCCTTCAGTACTTC. The J gene is TRBJ2-4, the V gene TRBV7-2; TRBD2 agrees at 8 bases. This CDR3 region has 14 residues. The germline V gene has CDR1 SGHTA and CDR2 FQGNSA. V shed 5 bases, J shed 11 bases, and the junction held 11 bases outside the gene matches.

V and J are TRBV6-6 and TRBJ2-3, with D unresolved. Germline lookup yields CDR1 MNHNY and CDR2 SVGAGI (reference sequence). This CDR3 contains 11 residues. Trimming stripped 8 bases from V and 5 bases from J, with 8 bases between. The CDR3 loop is CASCGLDTQYF. The CDR3 nucleotides read TGTGCCAGCTGCGGTCTAGATACGCAGTATTTT.

As concerns this clonotype: At one boundary the junction diverges from the germline segment, which might be a read error. The chain uses TRBV15 and TRBJ1-6; the D is unclear. The CDR3 spans 14 residues. Germline V gene sequence: CDR1 LNHNV, CDR2 YYDKDF (reference sequence). The CDR3 sequence: CATSRDGGYSPPHF. The DNA of the CDR3 is TGTGCCACCAGCAGAGATGGTGGTTATTCACCCCCCCACTTT.